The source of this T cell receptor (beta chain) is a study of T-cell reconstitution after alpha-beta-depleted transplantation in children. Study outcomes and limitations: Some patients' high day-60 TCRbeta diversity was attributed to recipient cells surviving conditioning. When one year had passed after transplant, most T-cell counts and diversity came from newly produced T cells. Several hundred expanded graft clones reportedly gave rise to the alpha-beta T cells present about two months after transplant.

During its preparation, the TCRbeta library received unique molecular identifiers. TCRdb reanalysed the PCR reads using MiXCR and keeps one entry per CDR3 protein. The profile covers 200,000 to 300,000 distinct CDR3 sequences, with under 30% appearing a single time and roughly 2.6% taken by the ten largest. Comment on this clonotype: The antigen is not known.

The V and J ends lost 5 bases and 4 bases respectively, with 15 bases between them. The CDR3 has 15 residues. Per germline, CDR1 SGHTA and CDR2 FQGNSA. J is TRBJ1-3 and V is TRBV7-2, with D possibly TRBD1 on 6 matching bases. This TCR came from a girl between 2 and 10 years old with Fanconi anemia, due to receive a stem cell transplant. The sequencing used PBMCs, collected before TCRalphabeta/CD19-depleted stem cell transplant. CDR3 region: CASSLLGDTGNTIYF. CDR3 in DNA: TGTGCCAGCAGCCTTTTGGGGGACACCGGAAACACCATATATTTT.